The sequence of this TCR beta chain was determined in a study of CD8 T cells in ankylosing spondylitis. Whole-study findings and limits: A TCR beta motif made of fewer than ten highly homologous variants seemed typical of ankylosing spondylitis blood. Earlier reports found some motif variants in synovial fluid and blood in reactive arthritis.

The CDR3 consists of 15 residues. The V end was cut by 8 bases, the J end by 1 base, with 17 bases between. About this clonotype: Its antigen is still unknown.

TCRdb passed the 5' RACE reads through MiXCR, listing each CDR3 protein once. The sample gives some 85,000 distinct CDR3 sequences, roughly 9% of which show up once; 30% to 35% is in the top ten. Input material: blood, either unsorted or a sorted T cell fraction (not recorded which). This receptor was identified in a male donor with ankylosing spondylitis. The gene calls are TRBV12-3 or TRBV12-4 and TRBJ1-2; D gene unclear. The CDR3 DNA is TGTGCCAGCTATGGGGAAGACCGCGTTAACTATGGCTACACCTTC. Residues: CASYGEDRVNYGYTF.